The present TCR beta chain was sequenced within a study of T cell responses to AZD1222 COVID-19 vaccine. General study findings and limits: Clonal diversity may have been underestimated, and the donors were mostly white British, with more females than males. Spike as a whole was targeted by vaccine-associated CD4 TCRs, dominant at 160-218 and 743-854.

The CDR3 extends over 15 amino acids. Trimming at V came to 5 bases and at J to 7 bases, leaving 9 bases not matched to a gene. Germline-derived CDR1 and CDR2 are SEHNR and FQNEAQ (reference sequence). Using immunoSEQ multiplex PCR, the repertoire was profiled, and TCRdb retains in-frame clones only, with some absent. The sample consists of under 200,000 clones, just over 90% of them appearing once. As concerns this clone: Its antigen is undetermined.

Sequenced material: peripheral blood, taken on day 0 of MenACWY control vaccination. V is TRBV7-9 and J is TRBJ2-2, with 8 nucleotides matching TRBD1. The receptor was derived from an adult in good health. CDR3 bases: TGTGCCAGCAGCCTCGACAGGGGTTCGGTCGGGGAGCTGTTTTTT. It codes for CASSLDRGSVGELFF.